These 23 T cell receptor beta chains were sequenced from one sample in a study of T cells after yellow fever vaccination. TCRdb re-derived calls from the 5' RACE reads in MiXCR, one entry per CDR3 protein. The table has some 500,000 distinct CDR3 sequences, roughly 13% seen once; the top ten hold around 15%. This specimen consisted of PBMCs, obtained on the day of the yellow fever booster vaccination. Receptors were obtained from a man in his thirties or forties who received the YFV17D yellow fever vaccine.

V gene TRBV2 combines with J gene TRBJ2-4, with no clear D. V was pared by 0 bases and J by 11 bases, with 8 bases between. Germline CDR1 SNHLY, CDR2 FYNNEI. The CDR3 is 12 amino acids. CDR3 in amino acids: CASSEAAYVQYF. Written as DNA, the CDR3 is TGTGCCAGCAGTGAAGCGGCCTATGTTCAGTACTTC.

The J gene is TRBJ2-7, the V gene TRBV20-1; D remains unclear. Germline loops: CDR1 DFQATT, CDR2 SNEGSKA (reference sequence). CDR3 length: 14 amino acids. Trimming left V 2 bases short and J 0 bases short, with 11 bases between. The CDR3: CSARKRSSSYEQYF. DNA of the CDR3: TGCAGTGCTAGAAAACGCTCTTCCTCCTACGAGCAGTACTTC.

This clonotype was detected a few times. The chain is built from TRBV6-1 and TRBJ2-7, with 9 nucleotides matching TRBD2. J gave up 2 bases and V 4 bases, and 12 bases lay outside the gene matches. This CDR3 is 17 amino acids long. Per germline, CDR1 MNHNS and CDR2 SASEGT. The CDR3, as DNA: TGTGCCAGCAGTGCGACTAGCGGAGAACATATACCCTACGAGCAGTACTTC. Protein: CASSATSGEHIPYEQYF.

This clonotype showed up just a few times. The CDR3 DNA follows: TGCAGTGCTAGAGATTCTGTGGCAGATATCTCTGGGGCCAACGTCCTGACTTTC. It yields the protein CSARDSVADISGANVLTF. The gene calls are TRBV20-1 and TRBJ2-6; unclear D gene. Trimming left V 0 bases short and J 0 bases short, with 15 bases between. CDR3 size: 18 residues. Germline CDR1 reads DFQATT; CDR2 reads SNEGSKA (reference sequence).

This clonotype was picked up a small number of times. The chain recombines TRBV4-2 with TRBJ1-5; no definite D call. This CDR3 spans 15 amino acids. Germline values: CDR1 LGHNA, CDR2 YNFKEQ. With 1 base removed from V and 4 bases from J, the gap between germline ends came to 11 bases. CDR3 nucleotide sequence: TGTGCCAGCAGCCAAGGGGTCCAGTCAAATCAGCCCCAGCATTTT. Translating gives CASSQGVQSNQPQHF.

This clonotype came up many times. This sequence joins TRBV7-2 and TRBJ1-1; perhaps TRBD1 as D (5 bases). The V and J ends lost 0 bases and 5 bases respectively, with 13 bases between them. CDR1 is SGHTA and CDR2 is FQGNSA in the germline V gene. This CDR3 has 15 residues. The CDR3 bases are TGTGCCAGCAGCTTAGCTGTCAGGGTCGAGACTGAAGCTTTCTTT. Residues: CASSLAVRVETEAFF. The whole variable domain, remainder taken from reference TRBV7-2 and TRBJ1-1, is GAGVSQSPSNKVTEKGKDVELRCDPISGHTALYWYRQSLGQGLEFLIYFQGNSAPDKSGLPSDRFSAERTGGSVSTLTIQRTQQEDSAVYLCASSLAVRVETEAFFGQGTRLTVV.

A few counts support this clonotype. The CDR3 loop reads CASSQAGAGSYNEQFF. The CDR3 bases are TGCGCCAGCAGCCAAGCAGGGGCGGGGTCCTACAATGAGCAGTTCTTC. This chain joins TRBV4-1 and TRBJ2-1, with D perhaps being TRBD1 or TRBD2 (6 bases each). The CDR3 has 16 residues. Germline CDR1 and CDR2: MGHRA and YSYEKL. Trimming took 1 base from V and 1 from J, leaving 11 bases between them.

This clonotype has more than one count but fewer than ten. The V gene is TRBV11-1, the J gene TRBJ2-3, with TRBD2 matching 10 bases. The ends lost 3 bases at V and 4 bases at J; junction bases unmatched: 13. The germline V gene has CDR1 SGHAT and CDR2 FQDESV (reference sequence). This CDR3 comprises 18 residues. CDR3 sequence reads: CASSFPTSGNLPSDTQYF. Here the CDR3 DNA reads TGTGCCAGCAGCTTCCCAACTAGCGGGAACTTACCCTCAGATACGCAGTATTTT.

This clonotype was observed a handful of times. The CDR3 reads CSYSGRTRNEQFF. Here the CDR3 DNA reads TGCAGCTACAGCGGGAGGACCCGCAATGAGCAGTTCTTC. This chain links TRBV20-1 with TRBJ2-1, with 9 nucleotides matching TRBD2. Germline lookup yields CDR1 DFQATT and CDR2 SNEGSKA (reference sequence). The CDR3 contains 13 residues.

The rearrangement uses TRBV19 and TRBJ2-5; no reliable D call. There are 13 residues in the CDR3. Trimming pared 1 base from V and 4 bases from J, leaving 7 bases between. The germline V gene encodes CDR1 LNHDA and CDR2 SQIVND (reference sequence). Here the CDR3 reads CASSIGIRETQYF. The CDR3 DNA reads TGTGCCAGTAGTATAGGTATCAGAGAGACCCAGTACTTC. Supplemented by reference TRBV19 and TRBJ2-5, the full variable domain reads DGGITQSPKYLFRKEGQNVTLSCEQNLNHDAMYWYRQDPGQGLRLIYYSQIVNDFQKGDIAEGYSVSREKKESFPLTVTSAQKNPTAFYLCASSIGIRETQYFGPGTRLLVL.

In this sample, this clonotype turned up a few times. The chain uses TRBV4-2 and TRBJ2-5, with unresolved D. CDR3 size: 16 residues. CDR1 and CDR2 from the germline V gene are LGHNA and YNFKEQ. The V end was cut by 1 base, the J end by 5 bases, with 17 bases between. This CDR3 is CASSQGGRLGYETQYF. In nucleotides, the CDR3 is TGTGCCAGCAGCCAAGGTGGCAGGCTGGGGTACGAGACCCAGTACTTC.

J is TRBJ2-5 and V is TRBV21-1; the table assigns TRBD1, which was not confirmed against the DNA. TRBV21-1 is deemed a pseudogene. There are 15 residues in the CDR3. CDR3 coding DNA: TGTGCCAGCAGCAAAGGGACAGGGGAGGGGGAGACCCAGTACTTC. This gives the protein CASSKGTGEGETQYF.

This sequence joins TRBV4-1 and TRBJ2-1; TRBD2 is a possible D gene (5 bases). With 1 base removed from V and 9 bases from J, the gap between germline ends came to 13 bases. The CDR3 is 14 amino acids. CDR1 MGHRA and CDR2 YSYEKL come from the germline V gene. The CDR3 bases are TGCGCCAGCAGCCAAGTAGTTGGACTTACTGAGCAGTTCTTC. This sequence encodes CASSQVVGLTEQFF.

V gene TRBV19 combines with J gene TRBJ2-1, with D tentatively TRBD1 (5 bases). The CDR3 length is 17 residues. V was clipped by 1 base and J by 1 base, with 14 bases between them. CDR1 is LNHDA and CDR2 is SQIVND in the germline V gene (reference sequence). The CDR3 loop is CASSIAPGFGSYNEQFF. DNA for the CDR3: TGTGCCAGTAGTATAGCCCCAGGGTTTGGTTCCTACAATGAGCAGTTCTTC. Full variable domain (remainder filled in from reference TRBV19 and TRBJ2-1): DGGITQSPKYLFRKEGQNVTLSCEQNLNHDAMYWYRQDPGQGLRLIYYSQIVNDFQKGDIAEGYSVSREKKESFPLTVTSAQKNPTAFYLCASSIAPGFGSYNEQFFGPGTRLTVL.

This clonotype was observed a few times. The V gene is TRBV5-1, the J gene TRBJ2-5; D not resolved. Trimming took off 3 bases at V and 5 bases at J, with 14 bases between the two ends. The CDR3 covers 14 residues. The V gene's germline CDR1 is SGHRS and CDR2 YFSETQ. This CDR3 is CASSSAELPETQYF. CDR3 sequence (DNA): TGCGCCAGCAGCTCGGCGGAACTTCCCGAGACCCAGTACTTC.

This chain joins TRBV20-1 and TRBJ2-7; maybe TRBD1 (6 bases). CDR3 size: 13 residues. V was pared by 5 bases and J by 4 bases, with 15 bases between. Germline V gives CDR1 DFQATT, CDR2 SNEGSKA (reference sequence). The CDR3 DNA follows: TGCAGTGCTCTTCCATCAGGGGTATACGAGCAGTACTTC. Encoded protein: CSALPSGVYEQYF.

This clonotype was detected a few times. The chain carries TRBV7-8 and TRBJ2-7; 8 bases are shared with TRBD2. The CDR3 runs to 15 residues. Germline V CDR1 and CDR2: SGHVS, FQNEAQ. With 5 bases clipped from V and 1 base from J, the junction kept 7 bases outside the gene matches. CDR3 DNA: TGTGCCAGCAGCAAAAAAGGGACTAGTTCCTACGAGCAGTACTTC. Translating it yields CASSKKGTSSYEQYF.

The CDR3 here is CASSIGQGGAGANVLTF. CDR3 coding DNA: TGTGCCAGCAGCATAGGACAAGGGGGTGCTGGGGCCAACGTCCTGACTTTC. The rearrangement links TRBV7-9 to TRBJ2-6; a possible D gene is TRBD1 (6 bases). Germline V gene lookup returns CDR1 SEHNR and CDR2 FQNEAQ (reference sequence). The CDR3 consists of 17 residues. With 5 bases removed from V and 2 bases from J, the gap between germline ends came to 16 bases.

This clonotype was seen a few times. This chain joins TRBV5-4 and TRBJ2-7; 7 bases are a match to TRBD1. Germline CDR1 and CDR2: SGHNT and YYREEE (reference sequence). The V gene end was trimmed by 2 bases and the J gene end by 2 bases; junction bases not matched to a gene: 7. The CDR3 covers 15 residues. The CDR3 bases are TGTGCCAGCAGCTTCCCGGACAGGTCCCCCTACGAGCAGTACTTC. This gives the protein CASSFPDRSPYEQYF.

This clonotype was detected many times. The genes are TRBV20-1 and TRBJ2-7, with 7 bases lining up with TRBD1. Trimming at V came to 5 bases and at J to 1 base, leaving 2 bases not matched to a gene. CDR1 is DFQATT, CDR2 SNEGSKA, per germline (reference sequence). The CDR3 sequence is 12 residues long. CDR3 bases: TGCAGTGCTGAACAGGGGTCCTACGAGCAGTACTTC. This sequence encodes CSAEQGSYEQYF.

This clonotype came up a few times. The V and J genes are TRBV7-2 and TRBJ2-1; 7 bases are a match to TRBD2. The germline V gene has CDR1 SGHTA and CDR2 FQGNSA. CDR3 length equals 13 residues. The V gene end was trimmed by 4 bases and the J gene end by 8 bases; junction bases not matched to a gene: 5. The CDR3 reads CASSSSGRDEQFF. CDR3 DNA sequence: TGTGCCAGCAGCTCTTCGGGGAGGGATGAGCAGTTCTTC.

CDR3 region: CASSVAGGRATGELFF. For the CDR3, the DNA is TGTGCCAGCAGCGTAGCCGGCGGGAGGGCCACCGGGGAGCTGTTTTTT. V usage is TRBV9 and J usage is TRBJ2-2; 9 bases match TRBD2. V lost 0 bases to trimming and J lost 4 bases; unmatched junction nucleotides: 4. CDR1 SGDLS and CDR2 YYNGEE come from the germline V gene. CDR3 size: 16 residues.

This clonotype appeared many times. The chain carries TRBV3-1 and TRBJ2-1, with TRBD2 identical over 7 bases. Unmatched junction bases numbered 5, after V lost 2 bases and J lost 4 bases. Germline V lookup: CDR1 LGHDT, CDR2 YNNKEL (reference sequence). This CDR3 region has 15 residues. CDR3 amino acids: CASSQPGGTYNEQFF. CDR3 bases: TGTGCCAGCAGCCAACCGGGGGGAACTTACAATGAGCAGTTCTTC.